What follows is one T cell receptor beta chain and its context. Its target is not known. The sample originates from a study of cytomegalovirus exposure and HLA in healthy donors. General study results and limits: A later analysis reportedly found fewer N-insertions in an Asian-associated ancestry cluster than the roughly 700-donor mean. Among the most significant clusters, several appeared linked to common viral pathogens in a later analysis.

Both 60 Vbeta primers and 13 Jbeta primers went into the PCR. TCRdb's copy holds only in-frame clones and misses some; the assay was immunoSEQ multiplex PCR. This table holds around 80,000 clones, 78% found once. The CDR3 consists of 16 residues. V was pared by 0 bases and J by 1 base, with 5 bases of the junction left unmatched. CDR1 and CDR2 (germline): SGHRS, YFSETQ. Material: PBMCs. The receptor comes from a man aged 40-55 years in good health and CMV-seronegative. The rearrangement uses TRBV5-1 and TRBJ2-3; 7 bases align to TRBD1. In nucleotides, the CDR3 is TGCGCCAGCAGCTTGGGAAGGCAGGGGGGCACAGATACGCAGTATTTT. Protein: CASSLGRQGGTDTQYF.